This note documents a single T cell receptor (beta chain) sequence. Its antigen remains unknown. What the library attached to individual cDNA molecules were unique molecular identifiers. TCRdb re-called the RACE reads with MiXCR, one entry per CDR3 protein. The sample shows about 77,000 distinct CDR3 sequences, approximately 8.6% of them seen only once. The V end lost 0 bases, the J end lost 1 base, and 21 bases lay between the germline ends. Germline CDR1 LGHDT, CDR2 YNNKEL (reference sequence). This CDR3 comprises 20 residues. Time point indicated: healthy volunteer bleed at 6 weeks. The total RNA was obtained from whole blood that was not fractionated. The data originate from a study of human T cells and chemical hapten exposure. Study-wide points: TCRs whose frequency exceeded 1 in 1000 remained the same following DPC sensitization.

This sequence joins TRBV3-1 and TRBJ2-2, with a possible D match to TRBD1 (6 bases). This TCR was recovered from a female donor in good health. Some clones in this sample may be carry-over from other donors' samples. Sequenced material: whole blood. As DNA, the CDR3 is TGTGCCAGCAGCCAAGACCAGGGGTTTCGGTTTTCCCAGAACACCGGGGAGCTGTTTTTT. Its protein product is CASSQDQGFRFSQNTGELFF.